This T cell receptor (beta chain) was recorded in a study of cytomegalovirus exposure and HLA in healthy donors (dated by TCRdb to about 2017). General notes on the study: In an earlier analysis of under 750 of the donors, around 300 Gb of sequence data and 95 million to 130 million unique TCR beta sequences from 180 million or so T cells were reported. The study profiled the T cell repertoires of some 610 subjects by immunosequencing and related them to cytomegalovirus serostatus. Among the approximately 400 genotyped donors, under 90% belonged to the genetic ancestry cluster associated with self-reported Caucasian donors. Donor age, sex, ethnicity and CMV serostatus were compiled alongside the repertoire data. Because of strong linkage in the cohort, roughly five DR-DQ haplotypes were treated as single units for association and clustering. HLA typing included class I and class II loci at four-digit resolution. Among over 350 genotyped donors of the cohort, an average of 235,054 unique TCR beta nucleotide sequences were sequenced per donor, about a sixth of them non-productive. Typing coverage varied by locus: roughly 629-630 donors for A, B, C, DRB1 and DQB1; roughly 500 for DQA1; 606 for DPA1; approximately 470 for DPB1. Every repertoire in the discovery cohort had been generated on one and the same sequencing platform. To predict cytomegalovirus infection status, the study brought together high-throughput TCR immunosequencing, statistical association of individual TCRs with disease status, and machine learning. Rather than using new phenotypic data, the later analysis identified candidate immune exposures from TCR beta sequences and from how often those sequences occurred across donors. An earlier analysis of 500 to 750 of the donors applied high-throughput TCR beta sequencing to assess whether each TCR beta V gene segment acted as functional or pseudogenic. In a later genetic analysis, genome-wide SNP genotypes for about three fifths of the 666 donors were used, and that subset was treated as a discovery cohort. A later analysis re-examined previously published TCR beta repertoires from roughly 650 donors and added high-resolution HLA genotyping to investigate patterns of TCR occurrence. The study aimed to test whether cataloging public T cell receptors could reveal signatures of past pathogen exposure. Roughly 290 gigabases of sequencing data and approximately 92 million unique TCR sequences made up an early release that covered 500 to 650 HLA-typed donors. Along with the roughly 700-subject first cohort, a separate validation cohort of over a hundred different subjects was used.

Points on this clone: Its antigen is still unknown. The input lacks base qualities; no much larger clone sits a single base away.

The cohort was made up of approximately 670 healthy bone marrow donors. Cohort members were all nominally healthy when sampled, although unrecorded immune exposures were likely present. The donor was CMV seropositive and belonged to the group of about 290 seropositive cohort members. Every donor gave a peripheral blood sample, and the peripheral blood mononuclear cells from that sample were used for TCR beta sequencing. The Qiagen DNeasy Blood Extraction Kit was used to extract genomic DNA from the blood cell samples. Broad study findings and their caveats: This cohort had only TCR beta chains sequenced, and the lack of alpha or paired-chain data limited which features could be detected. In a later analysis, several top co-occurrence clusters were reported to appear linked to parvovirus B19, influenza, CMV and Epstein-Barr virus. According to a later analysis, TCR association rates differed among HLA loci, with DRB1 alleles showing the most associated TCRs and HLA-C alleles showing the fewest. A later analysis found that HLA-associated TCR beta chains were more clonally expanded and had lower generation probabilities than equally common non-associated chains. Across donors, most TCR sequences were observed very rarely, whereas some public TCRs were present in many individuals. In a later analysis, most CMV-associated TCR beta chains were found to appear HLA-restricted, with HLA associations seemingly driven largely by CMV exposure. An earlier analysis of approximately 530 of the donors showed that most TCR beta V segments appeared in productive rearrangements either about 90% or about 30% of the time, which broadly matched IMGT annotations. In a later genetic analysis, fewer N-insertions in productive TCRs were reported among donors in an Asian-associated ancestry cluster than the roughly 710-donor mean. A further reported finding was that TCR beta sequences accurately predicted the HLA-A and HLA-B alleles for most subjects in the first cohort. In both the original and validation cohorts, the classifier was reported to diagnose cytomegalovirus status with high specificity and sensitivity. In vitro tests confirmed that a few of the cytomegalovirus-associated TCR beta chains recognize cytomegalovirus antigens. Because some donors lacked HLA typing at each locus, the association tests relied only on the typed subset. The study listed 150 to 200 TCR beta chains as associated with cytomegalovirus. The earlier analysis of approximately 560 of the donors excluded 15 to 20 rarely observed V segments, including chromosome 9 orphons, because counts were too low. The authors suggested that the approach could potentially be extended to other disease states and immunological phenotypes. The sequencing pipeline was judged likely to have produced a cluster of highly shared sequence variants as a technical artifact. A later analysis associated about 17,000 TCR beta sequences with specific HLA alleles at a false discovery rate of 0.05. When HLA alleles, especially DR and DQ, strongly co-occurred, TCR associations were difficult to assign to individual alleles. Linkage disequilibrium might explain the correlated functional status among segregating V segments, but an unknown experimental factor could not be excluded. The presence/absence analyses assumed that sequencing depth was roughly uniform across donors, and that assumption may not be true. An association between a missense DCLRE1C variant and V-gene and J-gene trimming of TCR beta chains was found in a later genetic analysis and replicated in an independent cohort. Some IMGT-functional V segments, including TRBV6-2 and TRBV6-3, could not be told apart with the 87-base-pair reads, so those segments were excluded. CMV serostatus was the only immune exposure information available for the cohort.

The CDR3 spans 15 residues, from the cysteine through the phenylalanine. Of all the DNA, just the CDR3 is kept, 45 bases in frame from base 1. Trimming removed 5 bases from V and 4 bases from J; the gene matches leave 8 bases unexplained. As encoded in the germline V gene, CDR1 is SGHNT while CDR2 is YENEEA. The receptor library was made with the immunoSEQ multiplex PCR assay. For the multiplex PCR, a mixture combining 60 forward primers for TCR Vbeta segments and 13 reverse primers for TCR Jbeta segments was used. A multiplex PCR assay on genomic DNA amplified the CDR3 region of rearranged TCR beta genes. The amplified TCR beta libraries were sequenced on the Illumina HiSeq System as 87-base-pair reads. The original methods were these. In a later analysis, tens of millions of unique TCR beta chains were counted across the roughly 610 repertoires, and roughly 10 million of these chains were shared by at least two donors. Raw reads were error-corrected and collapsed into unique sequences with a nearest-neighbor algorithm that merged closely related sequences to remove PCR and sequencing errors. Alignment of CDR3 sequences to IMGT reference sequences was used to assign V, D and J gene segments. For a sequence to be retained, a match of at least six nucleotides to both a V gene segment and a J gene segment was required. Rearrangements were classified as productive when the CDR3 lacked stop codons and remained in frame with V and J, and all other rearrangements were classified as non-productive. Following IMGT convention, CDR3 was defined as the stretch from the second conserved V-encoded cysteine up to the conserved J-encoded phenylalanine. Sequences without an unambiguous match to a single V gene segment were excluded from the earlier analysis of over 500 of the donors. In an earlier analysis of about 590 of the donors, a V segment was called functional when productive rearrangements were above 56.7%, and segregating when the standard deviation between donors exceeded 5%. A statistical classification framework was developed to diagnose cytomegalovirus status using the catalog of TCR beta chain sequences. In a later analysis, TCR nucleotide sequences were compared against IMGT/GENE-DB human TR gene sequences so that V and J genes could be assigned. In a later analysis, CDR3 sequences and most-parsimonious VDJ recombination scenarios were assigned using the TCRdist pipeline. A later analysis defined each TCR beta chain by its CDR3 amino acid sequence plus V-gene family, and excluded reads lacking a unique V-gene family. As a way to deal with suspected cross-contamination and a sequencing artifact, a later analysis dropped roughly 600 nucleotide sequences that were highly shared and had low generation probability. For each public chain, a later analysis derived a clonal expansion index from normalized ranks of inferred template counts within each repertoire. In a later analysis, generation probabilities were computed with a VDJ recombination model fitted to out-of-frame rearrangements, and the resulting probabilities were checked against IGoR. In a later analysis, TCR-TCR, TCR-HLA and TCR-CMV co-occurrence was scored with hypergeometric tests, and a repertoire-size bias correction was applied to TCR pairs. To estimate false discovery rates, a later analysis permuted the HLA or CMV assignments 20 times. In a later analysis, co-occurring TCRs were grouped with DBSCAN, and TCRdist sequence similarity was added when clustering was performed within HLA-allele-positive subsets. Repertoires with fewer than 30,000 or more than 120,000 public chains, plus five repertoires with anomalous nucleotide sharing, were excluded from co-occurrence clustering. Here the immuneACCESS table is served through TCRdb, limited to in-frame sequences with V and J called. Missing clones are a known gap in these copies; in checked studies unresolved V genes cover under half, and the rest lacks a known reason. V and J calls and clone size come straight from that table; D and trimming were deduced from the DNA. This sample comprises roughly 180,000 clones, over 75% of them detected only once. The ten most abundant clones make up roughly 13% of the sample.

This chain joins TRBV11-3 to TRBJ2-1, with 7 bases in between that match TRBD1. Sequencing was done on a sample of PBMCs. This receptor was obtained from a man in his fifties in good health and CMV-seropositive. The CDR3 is CASSTGTARYNEQFF. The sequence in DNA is TGTGCCAGCAGCACCGGGACAGCCAGATACAATGAGCAGTTCTTC.